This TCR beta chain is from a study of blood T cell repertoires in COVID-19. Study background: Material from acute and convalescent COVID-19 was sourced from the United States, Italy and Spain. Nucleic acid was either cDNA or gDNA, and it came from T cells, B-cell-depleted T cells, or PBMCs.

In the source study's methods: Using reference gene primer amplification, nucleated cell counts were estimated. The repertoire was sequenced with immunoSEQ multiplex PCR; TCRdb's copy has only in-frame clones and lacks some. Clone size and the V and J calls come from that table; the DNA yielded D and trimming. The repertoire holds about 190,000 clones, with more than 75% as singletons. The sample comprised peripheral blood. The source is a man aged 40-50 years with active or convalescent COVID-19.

In DNA form, the CDR3 reads TGTGCCAGCAGCATTATGGGCACTGTTAGCAATCAGCCCCAGCATTTT. Protein: CASSIMGTVSNQPQHF. This sequence joins TRBV28 and TRBJ1-5; D gene ambiguous. This CDR3 has 16 amino acids. Deletions cut 6 bases from V and 0 bases from J, with 15 bases between. CDR1 is MDHEN and CDR2 is SYDVKM in the germline V gene.